This T cell receptor (beta chain) originates from a study of glioma-infiltrating T cells after dendritic cell vaccination. Study information: Monocyte-derived dendritic cells, cultured approximately 7 days with IL-4 and GM-CSF, were pulsed with autologous tumor lysate. Three intradermal dendritic cell vaccine injections were given every two weeks.

TCRB CDR3 was amplified from 2 ug genomic DNA or less. This table comes from immunoSEQ multiplex PCR, and its TCRdb copy is limited to in-frame clones, with some not included. The sample yields around 100,000 clones, over 80% seen once. This CDR3 spans 13 amino acids. V lost 4 bases and J lost 5; bases outside the gene matches: 3. Germline lookup yields CDR1 SGHDT and CDR2 YYEEEE. Specified time point: after dendritic cell vaccination, including at tumor progression/relapse. The origin of this receptor is a human donor with glioblastoma. The sequenced sample was blood, obtained after dendritic cell vaccination. The chain combines TRBV5-6 with TRBJ1-2, with 9 bases fitting TRBD1. The CDR3 DNA reads as TGTGCCAGCAGCATGACAGGGGGTTATGGCTACACCTTC. It yields the protein CASSMTGGYGYTF.